These 21 T cell receptor beta chains were sequenced from one sample in a study of blood T cell repertoires in COVID-19. Profiled with immunoSEQ multiplex PCR; TCRdb holds only in-frame clones, not every one. Of roughly 110,000 clones listed, 81% are singletons. What was sequenced was peripheral blood. Receptors originate from a man aged 50 to 59 with acute or convalescent COVID-19.

The CDR3 DNA is TGCGCCTCTCGACGGGGGAACACCGGGGAGCTGTTTTTT. Its translation: CASRRGNTGELFF. The V and J genes are TRBV10-1 and TRBJ2-2, with D maybe TRBD2 (5 bases). This CDR3 is 13 amino acids long. V gave up 11 bases and J gave up 1 base, with 11 bases separating them. Germline assignment: CDR1 WNHNN and CDR2 SYGVQD (reference sequence).

The CDR3 loop reads CSVTSWTEAFF. In DNA, the CDR3 is TGCAGCGTCACGAGCTGGACTGAAGCTTTCTTT. The chain uses TRBV29-1 and TRBJ1-1; D not resolved. The CDR3 covers 11 residues. The germline CDR1 and CDR2 sequences are SQVTM and ANQGSEA. With 6 bases removed from V and 5 bases from J, the gap between germline ends came to 10 bases.

V gene TRBV5-1 combines with J gene TRBJ2-7; 10 positions agree with TRBD2. Looked up from germline, CDR1 is SGHRS and CDR2 is YFSETQ. The CDR3 is made up of 18 amino acids. Trimming at V came to 0 bases and at J to 3 bases, leaving 12 bases not matched to a gene. CDR3 sequence: CASSLAQWPSGGYYEQYV. The CDR3, as DNA: TGCGCCAGCAGCTTGGCCCAATGGCCTAGCGGGGGCTACTACGAGCAGTACGTC.

The CDR3 here is CASRPTNGQPQHF. The CDR3 DNA is TGTGCCAGCAGACCGACAAATGGACAGCCCCAGCATTTT. This chain connects TRBV12-3 or TRBV12-4 to TRBJ1-5; D is uncertain. There are 13 residues in the CDR3. V was shortened by 6 bases and J by 7 bases, with 13 bases between the two germline ends.

The chain carries TRBV6-6 and TRBJ1-1; TRBD1 is a possible D gene (5 bases). Trimming took off 7 bases at V and 5 bases at J, with 17 bases between the two ends. The V gene's germline CDR1 is MNHNY and CDR2 SVGAGI (reference sequence). The CDR3 consists of 14 residues. CDR3 in amino acids: CASMGRPYGTEAFF. CDR3 DNA: TGTGCCAGCATGGGGCGGCCGTATGGAACTGAAGCTTTCTTT.

The rearrangement uses TRBV6-4 and TRBJ2-6, with TRBD1 matching 8 bases. CDR3 length equals 18 residues. The junction had 9 bases not matched to a gene; V was cut back by 1 base and J by 4 bases. The germline V gene encodes CDR1 MRHNA and CDR2 SNTAGT. CDR3 nucleotide sequence: TGTGCCAGCAGTGACTTCACCAGGGGGCCATACGGGGCCAACGTCCTGACTTTC. Residues: CASSDFTRGPYGANVLTF.

The chain uses TRBV3-1 (or the pseudogene TRBV3-2) and TRBJ1-4; maybe TRBD1 (5 bases). The CDR3 runs to 15 residues. Germline CDR1 reads LGHDT; CDR2 reads YNNKEL (reference sequence). Trimming took 5 bases from V and 8 from J, leaving 18 bases between them. CDR3 sequence reads: CASSFTQGGGEKLFF. In nucleotides, the CDR3 is TGTGCCAGCAGCTTTACGCAGGGAGGAGGGGAAAAACTGTTTTTT.

The rearrangement uses TRBV6-6 and TRBJ1-2; tentatively, D is TRBD1 (6 bases). This CDR3 is 11 amino acids long. V dropped 7 bases and J dropped 7 bases, with 10 bases sitting between them. CDR1 and CDR2 from the germline V gene are MNHNY and SVGAGI (reference sequence). CDR3 DNA: TGTGCCAGCAACAACAGGGTTGGCTACACCTTC. Translation gives CASNNRVGYTF.

V gene TRBV30 combines with J gene TRBJ1-3; D might be TRBD1 (5 bases). The CDR3 runs 15 residues. V was pared by 0 bases and J by 4 bases, with 13 bases between. Germline V gives CDR1 GTSNPN, CDR2 SVGIG (reference sequence). The CDR3 loop reads CAWSVRGVAGNTIYF. The DNA of the CDR3 is TGTGCCTGGAGTGTACGGGGGGTCGCCGGAAACACCATATATTTT.

In nucleotides, the CDR3 is TGTGCCATCACTCCGGGACAGGGGTATTCTAACTATGGCTACACCTTC. It is translated as CAITPGQGYSNYGYTF. V usage is TRBV10-3 and J usage is TRBJ1-2; 10 positions match TRBD1. CDR1 and CDR2 from the germline V gene are ENHRY and SYGVKD. The CDR3 consists of 16 residues. Losses at the gene ends were 7 bases for V and 0 bases for J; bases not matched to a gene: 8.

The rearrangement joins TRBV10-2 to TRBJ2-7; D is unresolved. The CDR3 contains 13 residues. V shed 3 bases and J shed 1 base, with 7 bases lying between them. The germline V gene has CDR1 WSHSY and CDR2 SAAADI. This CDR3 reads CASSDLGSYEQYF. In DNA form, the CDR3 reads TGCGCCAGCAGTGATCTCGGTTCCTACGAGCAGTACTTC.

The chain uses TRBV28 and TRBJ1-2; no reliable D call. Germline CDR1 and CDR2: MDHEN and SYDVKM. Trimming removed 2 bases at V and 4 bases at J, with 5 bases between. This CDR3 region has 12 residues. CDR3 sequence (DNA): TGTGCCAGCAGTTTAAACTCCTATGGCTACACCTTC. Its translation is CASSLNSYGYTF.

The rearrangement joins TRBV5-1 to TRBJ1-2; 7 bases match TRBD1. The junction had 11 bases not matched to a gene; V was cut back by 4 bases and J by 5 bases. Germline V gene sequence: CDR1 SGHRS, CDR2 YFSETQ. The CDR3 extends over 15 amino acids. CDR3 nucleotide sequence: TGCGCCAGCAGCCGACTAGGGGGCAGTGATTATGGCTACACCTTC. This sequence encodes CASSRLGGSDYGYTF.

The rearrangement uses TRBV10-2 and TRBJ1-2; D is perhaps TRBD1 (5 bases). Trimming left V 6 bases short and J 4 bases short, with 15 bases between. The CDR3 length is 14 residues. Germline V lookup: CDR1 WSHSY, CDR2 SAAADI. The CDR3 DNA is TGCGCCAGCAGCCCTAAACCGACAGCCTATGGCTACACCTTC. It is translated as CASSPKPTAYGYTF.

J is TRBJ1-2 and V is TRBV9; unclear D gene. The CDR3 covers 13 residues. CDR1 SGDLS and CDR2 YYNGEE come from the germline V gene. V dropped 0 bases and J dropped 4 bases, with 7 bases sitting between them. The DNA for the CDR3 is TGTGCCAGCAGCGTAGCAGAGGGCTATGGCTACACCTTC. This sequence encodes CASSVAEGYGYTF.

This chain links TRBV9 with TRBJ1-2, with D maybe TRBD1 (6 bases). Germline V lookup: CDR1 SGDLS, CDR2 YYNGEE. CDR3 length equals 14 residues. Trimming took 4 bases from V and 8 from J, leaving 18 bases between them. The DNA of the CDR3 is TGTGCCAGCAGCTCGGGACACTTGAGGGACGGCTACACCTTC. Protein: CASSSGHLRDGYTF.

The CDR3 loop reads CASSRTSTGGYGYTF. CDR3 bases: TGTGCCAGCAGTCGGACCTCGACAGGGGGATATGGCTACACCTTC. The chain links TRBV6-2 or TRBV6-3 to TRBJ1-2; 9 bases are a match to TRBD1. The CDR3 covers 15 residues. With V trimmed by 5 bases and J by 5 bases, 9 bases remained unmatched. Germline V lookup: CDR1 MNHEY, CDR2 SVGEGT.

This chain connects TRBV29-1 to TRBJ1-2; tentative D call: TRBD1 (5 bases). V lost 3 bases and J lost 6, with 17 bases in between. Germline V lookup: CDR1 SQVTM, CDR2 ANQGSEA. This CDR3 region has 14 residues. This CDR3 is CSVDPPGVGDGYTF. As DNA, the CDR3 is TGCAGCGTTGACCCGCCGGGGGTTGGTGATGGCTACACCTTC.

The CDR3 DNA reads as TGTGCCAGCAGTGAAGCACAGGGTTGGGGAAACACTGAAGCTTTCTTT. Its protein product is CASSEAQGWGNTEAFF. The chain employs TRBV6-1 and TRBJ1-1; a possible D gene is TRBD1 (6 bases). The CDR3 length is 16 residues. CDR1 is MNHNS, CDR2 SASEGT, per germline. The germline V and J ends were trimmed by 0 bases and 2 bases, with 13 bases remaining between them.

The chain links TRBV11-2 to TRBJ2-5; 15 bases are a match to TRBD2. This CDR3 has 17 amino acids. Losses at the gene ends were 5 bases for V and 4 bases for J; bases not matched to a gene: 8. Germline loops: CDR1 SGHAT, CDR2 FQNNGV. CDR3 loop: CASSDGTSGGYPETQYF. In DNA form, the CDR3 reads TGTGCCAGCAGCGATGGGACTAGCGGGGGGTACCCAGAGACCCAGTACTTC. The full variable domain, with the rest looked up from reference TRBV11-2 and TRBJ2-5, is EAGVAQSPRYKIIEKRQSVAFWCNPISGHATLYWYQQILGQGPKLLIQFQNNGVVDDSQLPKDRFSAERLKGVDSTLKIQPAKLEDSAVYLCASSDGTSGGYPETQYFGPGTRLLVL.

The V gene is TRBV27, the J gene TRBJ2-7; possible D gene TRBD1, 6 bases. CDR1 is MNHEY and CDR2 is SMNVEV in the germline V gene (reference sequence). This CDR3 comprises 13 residues. V gave up 5 bases and J gave up 4 bases, with 12 bases separating them. In nucleotides, the CDR3 is TGTGCCAGCAGTACCACAGGGTTGTACGAGCAGTACGTC. It codes for CASSTTGLYEQYV.